These 28 T cell receptor beta chains originate from one sample sequenced in a study of T cells in tuberculosis. TCRdb's table, derived via immunoSEQ multiplex PCR, lists solely in-frame clones and lacks some. This sample has about 36,000 clones, with 93% found just once. Sequenced sample: PBMCs. The receptors stem from a donor between 10 and 35 years old with latent tuberculosis or without tuberculosis infection.

The V and J genes are TRBV29-1 and TRBJ2-7; no firm D call. Trimming pared 4 bases from V and 0 bases from J, leaving 10 bases between. The V gene's germline CDR1 is SQVTM and CDR2 ANQGSEA. CDR3 length: 13 residues. The chain's CDR3 is CSVVLPSSYEQYF. The CDR3, as DNA: TGCAGCGTTGTCCTGCCGAGCTCCTACGAGCAGTACTTC.

Comment on this clone: At one end the junction does not follow the germline gene, possibly because of a read error. The chain joins TRBV20-1 to TRBJ2-7, with D perhaps TRBD1 (6 bases). Germline CDR1 DFQATT, CDR2 SNEGSKA (reference sequence). CDR3 length: 11 residues. The CDR3 protein is CSTGLEDEQYF. DNA of the CDR3: TGTAGTACAGGGTTAGAAGACGAGCAGTACTTC.

This rearrangement joins TRBV30 to TRBJ2-1; D is unclear. CDR1 and CDR2 (germline): GTSNPN, SVGIG (reference sequence). The CDR3 spans 13 residues. The V end lost 4 bases, the J end lost 3 bases, and 10 bases lay between the germline ends. The CDR3 here is CAWNEVYYNEQFF. For the CDR3, the DNA is TGTGCCTGGAACGAGGTGTACTACAATGAGCAGTTCTTC.

The chain recombines TRBV2 with TRBJ2-3, with a weak D call TRBD1 (5 bases). CDR3 length: 13 amino acids. Germline CDR1 reads SNHLY; CDR2 reads FYNNEI. Trimming pared 6 bases from V and 3 bases from J, leaving 10 bases between. The CDR3 DNA is TGTGCCAGCAGGGACACCTCAACAGATACGCAGTATTTT. It is translated as CASRDTSTDTQYF.

DNA for the CDR3: TGTGCCAGCAGCATACTAGGCCAAGAGACCCAGTACTTC. Its protein is CASSILGQETQYF. This chain connects TRBV7-6 to TRBJ2-5, with D perhaps TRBD2 (5 bases). Germline V lookup: CDR1 SGHVS, CDR2 FNYEAQ. V lost 5 bases to trimming and J lost 1 base, with 8 bases between them. This CDR3 has 13 residues.

This clone is a singleton in its sample. The chain is built from TRBV5-1 and TRBJ1-2; possibly TRBD1 for D (5 bases). Deletions cut 5 bases from V and 1 base from J, with 18 bases between. Germline CDR1 and CDR2: SGHRS and YFSETQ. This CDR3 has 16 residues. CDR3 coding DNA: TGCGCCAGCAGTCAGACCGCAGACAGCTTTAACTATGGCTACACCTTC. Translating gives CASSQTADSFNYGYTF.

J is TRBJ1-1 and V is TRBV4-1; no clear D gene. Trimming took 1 base from V and 4 from J, leaving 13 bases between them. Germline V gene sequence: CDR1 MGHRA, CDR2 YSYEKL. The CDR3 has 15 residues. The CDR3: CASSQAQTGSTEAFF. CDR3 coding DNA: TGCGCCAGCAGCCAAGCCCAGACTGGTAGCACTGAAGCTTTCTTT.

The rearrangement uses TRBV12-5 and TRBJ1-2, with TRBD1 identical over 9 bases. This CDR3 contains 12 residues. Germline trimming cut 4 bases from V and 6 bases from J; bases unmatched to any gene: 0. In germline, CDR1 is LGHNT, CDR2 FRNRAP. The CDR3 reads CASGWDRDGYTF. The CDR3 region has the DNA TGTGCTAGTGGTTGGGACAGGGATGGCTACACCTTC.

J is TRBJ1-2 and V is TRBV7-2; D is uncertain. CDR1 and CDR2 from the germline V gene are SGHTA and FQGNSA. V lost 0 bases and J lost 8, with 16 bases in between. This CDR3 is 15 amino acids long. The CDR3 spells CASSLAEGTLEGYTF. CDR3 in DNA: TGTGCCAGCAGCTTAGCTGAGGGCACCTTAGAGGGCTACACCTTC. Full variable domain (missing parts from reference TRBV7-2 and TRBJ1-2): GAGVSQSPSNKVTEKGKDVELRCDPISGHTALYWYRQSLGQGLEFLIYFQGNSAPDKSGLPSDRFSAERTGGSVSTLTIQRTQQEDSAVYLCASSLAEGTLEGYTFGSGTRLTVV.

This chain links TRBV4-1 with TRBJ2-7; TRBD1 agrees at 7 bases. V dropped 4 bases and J dropped 3; count of bases not matched to a gene: 21. CDR1 and CDR2 (germline): MGHRA, YSYEKL. The CDR3 runs to 19 residues. CDR3 protein: CASSPHPGQRQLPFYEQYF. DNA of the CDR3: TGCGCCAGCAGCCCCCACCCGGGACAGCGTCAGTTGCCTTTCTACGAGCAGTACTTC.

This sequence joins TRBV4-1 and TRBJ2-1, with 7 bases lining up with TRBD1. Looked up from germline, CDR1 is MGHRA and CDR2 is YSYEKL. Trimming removed 4 bases from V and 0 bases from J; junction bases left unmatched: 6. The CDR3 has 16 residues. This CDR3 reads CASSLGTATSYNEQFF. The CDR3 DNA sequence: TGCGCCAGCAGCCTCGGGACAGCTACCTCCTACAATGAGCAGTTCTTC.

CDR3 nucleotides: TGTGCCAGCACTGCGATGGGGGGGGCCAACTATGGCTACACCTTC. Encoded protein: CASTAMGGANYGYTF. The chain has TRBV27 and TRBJ1-2; tentatively, D is TRBD1 (6 bases). This CDR3 spans 15 amino acids. Per the germline V gene, CDR1 is MNHEY and CDR2 is SMNVEV (reference sequence). Deletions cut 7 bases from V and 2 bases from J, with 17 bases between.

V and J are TRBV11-2 and TRBJ1-6, with 8 bases matching TRBD1. Germline V gene lookup returns CDR1 SGHAT and CDR2 FQNNGV. Trimming at V came to 4 bases and at J to 7 bases, leaving 12 bases not matched to a gene. The CDR3 covers 17 residues. The DNA for the CDR3 is TGTGCCAGCAGCTCTTATGACAGGGGAGTGGCGAATTCACCCCTCCACTTT. Encoded protein: CASSSYDRGVANSPLHF.

This clone was counted once. The rearrangement uses TRBV7-9 and TRBJ1-2; the match to TRBD1 covers 7 bases. V was pared by 4 bases and J by 6 bases, with 8 bases of the junction left unmatched. The germline V gene has CDR1 SEHNR and CDR2 FQNEAQ (reference sequence). This CDR3 is built from 14 residues. CDR3 in amino acids: CASSSDRTLNGYTF. The CDR3 nucleotides are TGTGCCAGCAGCTCGGACAGGACCCTTAATGGCTACACCTTC. Variable domain in full (rest from reference TRBV7-9 and TRBJ1-2): DTGVSQNPRHKITKRGQNVTFRCDPISEHNRLYWYRQTLGQGPEFLTYFQNEAQLEKSRLLSDRFSAERPKGSFSTLEIQRTEQGDSAMYLCASSSDRTLNGYTFGSGTRLTVV.

The chain is built from TRBV9 and TRBJ2-3; 11 bases agree with TRBD1. This CDR3 has 17 residues. Trimming at V came to 3 bases and at J to 0 bases, leaving 6 bases not matched to a gene. From germline, CDR1 is SGDLS and CDR2 YYNGEE. CDR3 DNA: TGTGCCAGCAGCGGCGACCGGGACAGGGGGAGCACAGATACGCAGTATTTT. Translated, it gives CASSGDRDRGSTDTQYF.

As concerns this clone: An end of the junction does not agree with germline; a read error may underlie this. The V gene is TRBV7-2, the J gene TRBJ1-5; D is possibly TRBD1 (5 bases). The germline CDR1 and CDR2 sequences are SGHTA and FQGNSA. The CDR3 length is 15 residues. This CDR3 reads CASSPLGGGNQLQHF. DNA for the CDR3: TGTGCCAGCAGCCCTCTGGGGGGAGGCAATCAGCTCCAGCATTTT. Combining the CDR3 with reference TRBV7-2 and TRBJ1-5 gives the whole variable domain GAGVSQSPSNKVTEKGKDVELRCDPISGHTALYWYRQSLGQGLEFLIYFQGNSAPDKSGLPSDRFSAERTGGSVSTLTIQRTQQEDSAVYLCASSPLGGGNQLQHFGDGTRLSIL.

The V call is TRBV4-1, the J call TRBJ2-2, with 11 positions matching TRBD1. V was pared by 3 bases and J by 3 bases, with 6 bases of the junction left unmatched. CDR1 MGHRA and CDR2 YSYEKL come from the germline V gene. The length of the CDR3 is 17 residues. In DNA form, the CDR3 reads TGCGCCAGCAGCCACCTAGCGGGACAGGGGGACACCGGGGAGCTGTTTTTT. It translates to CASSHLAGQGDTGELFF.

The CDR3 DNA follows: TGCGCCAGCAGCCAAGATGTAGAACAGGGAAACTATGGCTACACCTTC. Its protein product is CASSQDVEQGNYGYTF. This rearrangement joins TRBV4-3 to TRBJ1-2, with D possibly matching TRBD1 (6 bases). The CDR3 is made up of 16 amino acids. Germline V lookup: CDR1 LGHNA, CDR2 YSLEER. The V and J ends lost 0 bases and 2 bases respectively, with 13 bases between them.

The chain employs TRBV7-9 and TRBJ1-4; D is ambiguous. V lost 1 base to trimming and J lost 7 bases, with 7 bases between them. The CDR3 is made up of 13 amino acids. Germline V gene sequence: CDR1 SEHNR, CDR2 FQNEAQ (reference sequence). CDR3 coding DNA: TGTGCCAGCAGCTTAGGGTTCAGTGAAAAACTGTTTTTT. It codes for CASSLGFSEKLFF.

The V call is TRBV2, the J call TRBJ1-1; 7 bases match TRBD1. The CDR3 covers 13 residues. The V segment lost 7 bases and the J segment 3 bases; nucleotides outside the gene matches: 5. Germline V gene data show CDR1 as SNHLY and CDR2 as FYNNEI. CDR3 in amino acids: CASKIQGDTEAFF. CDR3 nucleotide sequence: TGTGCCAGCAAGATTCAGGGGGACACTGAAGCTTTCTTT. The entire variable domain, with the rest obtained from reference TRBV2 and TRBJ1-1, is as follows: EPEVTQTPSHQVTQMGQEVILRCVPISNHLYFYWYRQILGQKVEFLVSFYNNEISEKSEIFDDQFSVERPDGSNFTLKIRSTKLEDSAMYFCASKIQGDTEAFFGQGTRLTVV.

The genes are TRBV19 and TRBJ1-3; no clear D. The CDR3 has 14 residues. Germline V lookup: CDR1 LNHDA, CDR2 SQIVND (reference sequence). The germline V and J ends were trimmed by 4 bases and 8 bases, with 15 bases remaining between them. CDR3 residues: CASSTDGSGDTIYF. The CDR3 DNA reads TGTGCCAGTAGTACCGATGGCTCCGGAGACACCATATATTTT.

This rearrangement joins TRBV9 to TRBJ2-2; a weak D match, TRBD2 (5 bases). This CDR3 is built from 16 residues. V was shortened by 3 bases and J by 2 bases, with 14 bases between the two germline ends. Germline V gene sequence: CDR1 SGDLS, CDR2 YYNGEE. CDR3: CASSASAGGNTGELFF. Here the CDR3 DNA reads TGTGCCAGCAGCGCCTCCGCGGGCGGCAACACCGGGGAGCTGTTTTTT.

This rearrangement joins TRBV29-1 to TRBJ1-5, with 9 bases lining up with TRBD1. This CDR3 spans 14 amino acids. Trimming removed 6 bases from V and 4 bases from J; junction bases left unmatched: 7. Germline assignment: CDR1 SQVTM and CDR2 ANQGSEA. The CDR3: CSVPGTGLNQPQHF. The CDR3 region has the DNA TGCAGCGTCCCTGGGACAGGGCTGAATCAGCCCCAGCATTTT.

The J gene is TRBJ2-7, the V gene TRBV28, with D unclear. Germline V lookup: CDR1 MDHEN, CDR2 SYDVKM. The V gene lost 3 bases and the J gene lost 4 bases, with 4 bases spanning the gap. The CDR3 sequence is 11 residues long. As DNA, the CDR3 is TGTGCCAGCAGTTTTACTTACGAGCAGTACTTC. Its protein is CASSFTYEQYF.

This chain joins TRBV27 and TRBJ1-5, with a tentative D call TRBD1 (5 bases). From germline, CDR1 is MNHEY and CDR2 SMNVEV (reference sequence). This CDR3 has 16 amino acids. V was clipped by 5 bases and J by 5 bases, with 19 bases between them. In DNA, the CDR3 is TGTGCCAGCAGTGCCTATCCGGTTGGGGCTGATCAGCCCCAGCATTTT. It codes for CASSAYPVGADQPQHF.

The chain combines TRBV19 with TRBJ1-1; 8 nucleotides agree with TRBD1. CDR1 and CDR2 from the germline V gene are LNHDA and SQIVND (reference sequence). The CDR3 length is 18 residues. V gave up 4 bases and J gave up 2 bases; unmatched junction bases: 15. In DNA form, the CDR3 reads TGTGCCAGTAGTAAAAGGGCAGGGGGCGGAGTGGGAAACACTGAAGCTTTCTTT. The encoded protein is CASSKRAGGGVGNTEAFF.

V is TRBV5-8 and J is TRBJ1-2; the match to TRBD1 covers 7 bases. CDR3 length: 14 amino acids. Germline CDR1 is SGHTS and CDR2 is YDEGEE. Trimming cost V 2 bases and J 4 bases; bases outside gene matches: 5. The DNA for the CDR3 is TGTGCCAGCAGCTTTAGCCGGGACAGCTATGGCTACACCTTC. This codes for CASSFSRDSYGYTF.

This chain joins TRBV9 and TRBJ2-2; 9 bases match TRBD1. With 4 bases clipped from V and 0 bases from J, the junction kept 7 bases outside the gene matches. Germline V gene lookup returns CDR1 SGDLS and CDR2 YYNGEE. The CDR3 is 17 amino acids. CDR3 amino acids: CASSLRTGATNTGELFF. DNA of the CDR3: TGTGCCAGCAGCCTCCGGACAGGGGCCACGAACACCGGGGAGCTGTTTTTT.